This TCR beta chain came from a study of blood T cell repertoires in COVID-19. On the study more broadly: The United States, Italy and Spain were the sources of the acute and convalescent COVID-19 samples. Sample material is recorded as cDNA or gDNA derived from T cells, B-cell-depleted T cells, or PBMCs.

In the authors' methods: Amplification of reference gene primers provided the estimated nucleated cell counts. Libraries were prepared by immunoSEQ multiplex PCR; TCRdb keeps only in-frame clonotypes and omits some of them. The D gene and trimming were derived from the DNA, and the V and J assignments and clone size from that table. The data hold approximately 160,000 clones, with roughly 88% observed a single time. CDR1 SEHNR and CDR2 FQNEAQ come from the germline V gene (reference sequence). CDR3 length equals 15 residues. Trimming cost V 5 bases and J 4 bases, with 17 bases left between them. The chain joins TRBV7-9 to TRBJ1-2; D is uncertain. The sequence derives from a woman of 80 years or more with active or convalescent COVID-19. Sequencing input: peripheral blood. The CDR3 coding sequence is TGTGCCAGCAGCACCGTCAAGAGAAGCCTCTATGGCTACACCTTC. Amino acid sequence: CASSTVKRSLYGYTF.